This passage covers 17 T cell receptor beta chains from one sample sequenced in a study of Ad26.COV2.S vaccination and SARS-CoV-2 variants. TCRdb's table, derived via immunoSEQ multiplex PCR, lists solely in-frame clones and lacks some. The sample has 430,000 or so clones, about 91% seen once. The treatment is: approximately 18 received Ad26.COV2.S at low or high dose, single or two shots; about five received placebo; per-sample allocation not given. Day 63 after the first vaccine or placebo injection was the time point for sampling. Here the sequenced sample was peripheral blood, taken in a trial of Ad26.COV2.S vaccine versus placebo. These receptors originate from a person between 18 and 65 years old who received the Ad26.COV2.S COVID-19 vaccine or a placebo.

The J gene is TRBJ2-7, the V gene TRBV19; a possible D gene is TRBD1 (6 bases). Germline V lookup: CDR1 LNHDA, CDR2 SQIVND (reference sequence). The CDR3 covers 14 residues. The V and J ends lost 5 bases and 4 bases respectively, with 15 bases between them. CDR3: CASSALDSPYEQYV. CDR3 in DNA: TGTGCCAGTAGTGCATTGGACAGTCCTTACGAGCAGTACGTC.

Concerning this clone itself: The identical CDR3 is also encoded by other nucleotide sequences in the sample. V usage is TRBV7-2 and J usage is TRBJ2-5; D is perhaps TRBD1 (5 bases). V lost 6 bases to trimming and J lost 1 base, with 12 bases between them. This CDR3 has 14 amino acids. Germline V gene data show CDR1 as SGHTA and CDR2 as FQGNSA. The DNA for the CDR3 is TGTGCCAGCAGTTCTCAGGGTGGCCAAGAGACCCAGTACTTC. This sequence encodes CASSSQGGQETQYF.

The chain links TRBV10-3 to TRBJ2-5; 9 positions agree with TRBD1. V trimming: 9 bases; J trimming: 1 base; junction bases outside the gene matches: 6. Germline loops: CDR1 ENHRY, CDR2 SYGVKD. The CDR3 runs 14 residues. CDR3 in DNA: TGTGCCATTTCGGACAGGGGAGTCCAAGAGACCCAGTACTTC. Translation: CAISDRGVQETQYF.

This clone occurred a few times. The CDR3 region has the DNA TGTGCCAGCAGCTTAGTTCTCAGGGTTGGCGAGCAGTACTTC. Residues: CASSLVLRVGEQYF. The V call is TRBV7-2, the J call TRBJ2-7; D may be TRBD1 (5 bases). The CDR3 sequence is 14 residues long. Germline loops: CDR1 SGHTA, CDR2 FQGNSA. V lost 1 base and J lost 6, with 13 bases in between.

Regarding this clone: One end of the junction does not line up with germline, which may come from a read error. The chain carries TRBV7-2 and TRBJ2-1, with a tentative D call TRBD1 (5 bases). The length of the CDR3 is 13 residues. The germline CDR1 and CDR2 sequences are SGHTA and FQGNSA. In DNA form, the CDR3 reads TGTGCCAGCAGCATAGCAGGGTACAATGAGCAGTTCTTC. This encodes CASSIAGYNEQFF.

This chain joins TRBV7-2 and TRBJ2-3; 8 nucleotides agree with TRBD2. V gave up 5 bases and J gave up 1 base; unmatched junction bases: 8. Germline loops: CDR1 SGHTA, CDR2 FQGNSA. The CDR3 sequence is 16 residues long. DNA for the CDR3: TGTGCCAGCAGCCCGGGGGGGCTCTTTGGCACAGATACGCAGTATTTT. This translates into CASSPGGLFGTDTQYF.

V usage is TRBV24-1 and J usage is TRBJ2-2; no firm D call. Per the germline V gene, CDR1 is KGHDR and CDR2 is SFDVKD. V was shortened by 7 bases and J by 7 bases, with 9 bases between the two germline ends. The CDR3 consists of 12 residues. CDR3 DNA: TGTGCCACCAGGGATAGTGGCGGGGAGCTGTTTTTT. Translation: CATRDSGGELFF.

The J gene is TRBJ1-5, the V gene TRBV5-5; a weak D match, TRBD1 (5 bases). The CDR3 length is 16 residues. Looked up from germline, CDR1 is SGHKS and CDR2 is YYEKEE (reference sequence). V shed 5 bases and J shed 0 bases, with 15 bases lying between them. Here the CDR3 DNA reads TGTGCCAGCAGTTGGGGACCGCGGGGTAGCAATCAGCCCCAGCATTTT. It codes for CASSWGPRGSNQPQHF.

The V call is TRBV9, the J call TRBJ2-1; 10 bases align to TRBD1. With V trimmed by 2 bases and J by 4 bases, 3 bases remained unmatched. The CDR3 totals 15 residues. Germline loops: CDR1 SGDLS, CDR2 YYNGEE. DNA of the CDR3: TGTGCCAGCAGCGTCGGACAGGGGGGGTACAATGAGCAGTTCTTC. Translated: CASSVGQGGYNEQFF.

This rearrangement joins TRBV25-1 to TRBJ1-1; TRBD1 aligns across 7 bases. The CDR3 is 13 amino acids. J was trimmed by 5 bases and V by 5 bases; bases with no gene match: 5. Germline CDR1 is MGHDK and CDR2 is SYGVNS. In DNA form, the CDR3 reads TGTGCCAGCAGTAGACAGGGAGGGACTGAAGCTTTCTTT. It is translated as CASSRQGGTEAFF.

The chain couples TRBV9 to TRBJ1-3; no clear D gene. Trimming shortened V by 0 bases and J by 0 bases, and 7 bases separated the two germline ends. The germline V gene encodes CDR1 SGDLS and CDR2 YYNGEE. The CDR3 covers 15 residues. CDR3 in amino acids: CASSVGVSSGNTIYF. The CDR3 DNA reads TGTGCCAGCAGCGTAGGGGTCAGCTCTGGAAACACCATATATTTT.

CDR3 in amino acids: CASSQALSPGELFF. In DNA, the CDR3 is TGTGCCAGCAGCCAAGCCCTTTCTCCCGGGGAGCTGTTTTTT. This sequence joins TRBV3-1 (or the pseudogene TRBV3-2) and TRBJ2-2, with D unclear. V gave up 1 base and J gave up 6 bases, with 9 bases separating them. In germline, CDR1 is LGHDT, CDR2 YNNKEL (reference sequence). CDR3 length: 14 amino acids.

V and J are TRBV7-2 and TRBJ2-2; D gene unclear. The germline CDR1 and CDR2 sequences are SGHTA and FQGNSA. The CDR3 has 18 amino acids. V lost 1 base and J lost 7, with 22 bases in between. In DNA, the CDR3 is TGTGCCAGCAGCTTAGACCCCCAGAGACTCCTAAATAGCGGGGAGCTGTTTTTT. This sequence encodes CASSLDPQRLLNSGELFF.

This chain connects TRBV9 to TRBJ1-1; no clear D gene. The germline V and J ends were trimmed by 0 bases and 6 bases, with 12 bases remaining between them. The germline V gene has CDR1 SGDLS and CDR2 YYNGEE. The CDR3 runs to 14 residues. CDR3 sequence: CASSVEPAYSEAFF. For the CDR3, the DNA is TGTGCCAGCAGCGTAGAACCAGCTTATTCTGAAGCTTTCTTT.

The rearrangement joins TRBV28 to TRBJ1-5, with 7 bases aligning to TRBD1. The CDR3 has 14 residues. After removal of 5 bases from V and 7 bases from J, the junction contained 8 bases not matched to a gene. Germline V gene sequence: CDR1 MDHEN, CDR2 SYDVKM. In DNA, the CDR3 is TGTGCCAGCAGTCCCTCGGACAGGAACCAGCCCCAGCATTTT. Its translation: CASSPSDRNQPQHF.

This clone has a single count. The V call is TRBV28, the J call TRBJ1-1; D not resolved. The CDR3 consists of 14 residues. CDR1 MDHEN and CDR2 SYDVKM come from the germline V gene. V lost 2 bases to trimming and J lost 2 bases, with 9 bases between them. CDR3: CASSLGSYNTEAFF. In DNA form, the CDR3 reads TGTGCCAGCAGTTTAGGGAGTTATAACACTGAAGCTTTCTTT.

The rearrangement uses TRBV5-1 and TRBJ2-3, with D uncertain. The CDR3 is 14 amino acids. Germline lookup yields CDR1 SGHRS and CDR2 YFSETQ. The V end lost 4 bases, the J end lost 3 bases, and 12 bases lay between the germline ends. Written as DNA, the CDR3 is TGCGCCAGCAGCGGGGTCTCCGGTACAGATACGCAGTATTTT. It specifies CASSGVSGTDTQYF. Full variable domain (remainder filled in from reference TRBV5-1 and TRBJ2-3): KAGVTQTPRYLIKTRGQQVTLSCSPISGHRSVSWYQQTPGQGLQFLFEYFSETQRNKGNFPGRFSGRQFSNSRSEMNVSTLELGDSALYLCASSGVSGTDTQYFGPGTRLTVL.